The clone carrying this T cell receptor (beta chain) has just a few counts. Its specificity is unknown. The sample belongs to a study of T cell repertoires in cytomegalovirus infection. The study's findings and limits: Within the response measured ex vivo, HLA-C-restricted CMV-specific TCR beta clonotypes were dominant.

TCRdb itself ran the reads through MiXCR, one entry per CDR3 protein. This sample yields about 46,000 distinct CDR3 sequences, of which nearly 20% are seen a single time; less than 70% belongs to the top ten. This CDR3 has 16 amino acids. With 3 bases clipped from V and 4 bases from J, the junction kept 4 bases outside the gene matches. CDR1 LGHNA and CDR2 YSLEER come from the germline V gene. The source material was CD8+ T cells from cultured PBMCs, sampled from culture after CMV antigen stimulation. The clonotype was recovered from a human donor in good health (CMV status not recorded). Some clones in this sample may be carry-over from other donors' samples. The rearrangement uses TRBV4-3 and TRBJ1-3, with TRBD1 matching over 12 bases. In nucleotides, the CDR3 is TGCGCCAGCAGCCAGGGGACAGGGGGCGTCGGAAACACCATATATTTT. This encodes CASSQGTGGVGNTIYF.